The entry below describes one TCR beta chain. Its target is not known. These data are taken from a study of T cell responses to AZD1222 COVID-19 vaccine. Study observations and caveats: CD4 TCRs associated with vaccination spanned spike, dominating at 160-218 and 743-854.

Germline V gene sequence: CDR1 MNHEY, CDR2 SVGAGI. V gave up 6 bases and J gave up 7 bases; unmatched junction bases: 9. This CDR3 is built from 15 residues. The repertoire was sequenced with immunoSEQ multiplex PCR; TCRdb's copy has only in-frame clones and lacks some. The sample shows some 80,000 clones, roughly 88% of them seen only once. The sequence was collected from an adult in good health. The chain couples TRBV6-5 to TRBJ1-4; TRBD1 matches at 9 bases. The specimen comprised peripheral blood, sampled on day 0 of AZD1222 vaccination. The CDR3 DNA reads as TGTGCCAGCAGCTCCCCCGGGACAGGGATTGAAAAACTGTTTTTT. This translates into CASSSPGTGIEKLFF.